The present TCR beta chain was sequenced within a study of blood T cell repertoires in COVID-19. J was trimmed by 6 bases and V by 4 bases; bases with no gene match: 10. CDR1 is SGDLS and CDR2 is YYNGEE in the germline V gene. This CDR3 has 15 residues. Clones were sequenced by immunoSEQ multiplex PCR, and TCRdb holds only the in-frame ones, with some missing. This sample yields more than 150,000 clones, of which around 90% are seen a single time; about 2.3% belongs to the top ten. In Cohort 3, a recovered donor had either two negative PCRs, clearance, or symptom resolution. This clonotype was obtained from a woman younger than 45 who had recovered from COVID-19. The sequencing input was PBMCs or T cells enriched from blood (not recorded which). V gene TRBV9 combines with J gene TRBJ2-4, with 7 bases lining up with TRBD2. The CDR3 here is CASSPRGEGANIQYF. In DNA, the CDR3 is TGTGCCAGCAGCCCCCGAGGGGAGGGCGCAAACATTCAGTACTTC.